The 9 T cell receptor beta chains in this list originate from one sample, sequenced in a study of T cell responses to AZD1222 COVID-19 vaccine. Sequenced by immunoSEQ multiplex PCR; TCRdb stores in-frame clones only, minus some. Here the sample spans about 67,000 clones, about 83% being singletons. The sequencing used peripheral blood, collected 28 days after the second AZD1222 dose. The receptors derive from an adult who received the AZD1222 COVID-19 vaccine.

CDR3 in DNA: TGCGCCAGCAGCTTGGCGGTAGGGGCTCGCTCTGGAAACACCATATATTTT. Translating gives CASSLAVGARSGNTIYF. The chain employs TRBV5-1 and TRBJ1-3, with D perhaps matching TRBD1 (5 bases). Per germline, CDR1 SGHRS and CDR2 YFSETQ. V was trimmed by 0 bases and J by 0 bases, leaving 13 bases between them. CDR3 size: 17 residues.

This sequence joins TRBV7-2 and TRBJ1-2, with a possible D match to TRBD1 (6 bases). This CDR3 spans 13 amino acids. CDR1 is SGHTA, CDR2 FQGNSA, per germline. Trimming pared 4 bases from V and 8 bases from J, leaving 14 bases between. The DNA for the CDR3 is TGTGCCAGCAGCTCCCGAGGGGGAGGAGGCTACACCTTC. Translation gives CASSSRGGGGYTF.

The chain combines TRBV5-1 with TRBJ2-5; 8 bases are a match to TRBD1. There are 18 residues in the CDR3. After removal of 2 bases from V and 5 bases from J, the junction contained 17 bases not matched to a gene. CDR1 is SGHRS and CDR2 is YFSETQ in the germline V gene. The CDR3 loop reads CASSFLLRQGAVQETQYF. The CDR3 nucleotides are TGCGCCAGCAGCTTTCTTCTACGGCAGGGGGCCGTCCAGGAGACCCAGTACTTC.

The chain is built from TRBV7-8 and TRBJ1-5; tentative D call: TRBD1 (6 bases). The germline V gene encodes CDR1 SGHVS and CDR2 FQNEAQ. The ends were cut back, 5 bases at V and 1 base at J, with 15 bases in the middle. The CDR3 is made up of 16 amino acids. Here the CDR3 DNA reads TGTGCCAGCAGCCGAGGGGGAACCACGAGCAATCAGCCCCAGCATTTT. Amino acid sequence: CASSRGGTTSNQPQHF.

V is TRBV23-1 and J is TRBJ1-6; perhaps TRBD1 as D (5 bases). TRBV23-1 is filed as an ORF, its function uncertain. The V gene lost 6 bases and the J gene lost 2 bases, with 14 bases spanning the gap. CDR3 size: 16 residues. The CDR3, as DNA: TGCGCCAGCAGCCCCCCAGGGTACGCCTATAATTCACCCCTCCACTTT. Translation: CASSPPGYAYNSPLHF.

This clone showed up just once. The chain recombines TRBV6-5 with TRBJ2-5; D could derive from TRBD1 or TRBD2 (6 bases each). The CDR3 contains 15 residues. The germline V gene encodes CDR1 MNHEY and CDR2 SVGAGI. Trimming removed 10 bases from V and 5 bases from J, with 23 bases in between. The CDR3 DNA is TGTGCCATCAAAAGGGGGATGGAGGGTGTGGAGACCCAGTACTTC. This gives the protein CAIKRGMEGVETQYF.

The CDR3, as DNA: TGTGCCAGCAGCTTTGGGGGGGGGAGCAATCAGCCCCAGCATTTT. Its protein product is CASSFGGGSNQPQHF. The chain employs TRBV7-2 and TRBJ1-5, with D maybe TRBD1 (5 bases). Germline values: CDR1 SGHTA, CDR2 FQGNSA. The CDR3 length is 15 residues. Trimming pared 3 bases from V and 1 base from J, leaving 10 bases between.

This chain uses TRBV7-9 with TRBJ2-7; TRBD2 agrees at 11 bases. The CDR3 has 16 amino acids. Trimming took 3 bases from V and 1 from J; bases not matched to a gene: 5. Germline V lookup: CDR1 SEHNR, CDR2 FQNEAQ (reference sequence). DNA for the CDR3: TGTGCCAGCAGCTTCCCCACTAGCGGGGGTTCCTACGAGCAGTACTTC. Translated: CASSFPTSGGSYEQYF.

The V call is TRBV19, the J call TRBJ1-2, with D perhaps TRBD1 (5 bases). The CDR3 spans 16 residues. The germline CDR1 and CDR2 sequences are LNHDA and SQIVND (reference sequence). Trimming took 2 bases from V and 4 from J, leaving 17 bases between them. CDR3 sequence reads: CASSIRSFTGGYGYTF. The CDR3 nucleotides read TGTGCCAGTAGTATAAGGTCCTTCACGGGGGGCTATGGCTACACCTTC. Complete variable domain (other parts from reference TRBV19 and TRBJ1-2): DGGITQSPKYLFRKEGQNVTLSCEQNLNHDAMYWYRQDPGQGLRLIYYSQIVNDFQKGDIAEGYSVSREKKESFPLTVTSAQKNPTAFYLCASSIRSFTGGYGYTFGSGTRLTVV.